This T cell receptor beta chain was found in a study of blood T cells in healthy people across ages. As for the study in general: In model experiments, template switching was able to capture about one barcoded beta molecule for every two T cells that were present.

A second PCR of about 7 to 12 cycles used a sample-barcoded 5' primer and a J-beta primer mix. MiXCR was run by TCRdb on the 5' RACE reads, yielding one entry per CDR3 protein. The sample holds just under 900,000 distinct CDR3 sequences, 25% to 35% seen once. The CDR3 spans 14 residues. Trimming stripped 7 bases from V and 4 bases from J, with 17 bases between. Germline loops: CDR1 SGHTA, CDR2 FQGNSA. Sample: blood. This TCR came from a woman older than 75 in good health. The rearrangement uses TRBV7-2 and TRBJ2-7; possibly TRBD2 for D (5 bases). In nucleotides, the CDR3 is TGTGCCAGCACTAATAGCGTGGGTATGTACGAGCAGTACTTC. Its translation is CASTNSVGMYEQYF.